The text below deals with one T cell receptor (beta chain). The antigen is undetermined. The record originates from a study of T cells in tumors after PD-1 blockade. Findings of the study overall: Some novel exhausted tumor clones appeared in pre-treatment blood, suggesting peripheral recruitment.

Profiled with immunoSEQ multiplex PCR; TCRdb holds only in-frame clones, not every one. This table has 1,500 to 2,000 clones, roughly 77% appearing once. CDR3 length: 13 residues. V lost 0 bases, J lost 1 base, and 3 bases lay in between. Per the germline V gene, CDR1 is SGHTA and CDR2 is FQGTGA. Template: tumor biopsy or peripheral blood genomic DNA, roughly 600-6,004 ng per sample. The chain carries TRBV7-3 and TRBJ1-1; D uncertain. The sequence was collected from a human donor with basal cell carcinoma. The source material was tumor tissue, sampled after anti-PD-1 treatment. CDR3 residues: CASSLTQNTEAFF. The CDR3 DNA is TGTGCCAGCAGCTTAACCCAGAACACTGAAGCTTTCTTT.